This TCR beta chain comes out of a study of radiation and T cells in renal cell carcinoma. Overall study findings and caveats: Dominant CDR3 motifs were more common in irradiated tumors than controls.

The method was immunoSEQ multiplex PCR; TCRdb's version includes in-frame clones alone and lacks a portion of them. The sample includes some 20,000 clones, around half of them seen just once. Germline V gene sequence: CDR1 SSHAT, CDR2 FNYEAQ (reference sequence). Trimming shortened V by 1 base and J by 9 bases, and 13 bases separated the two germline ends. This CDR3 is built from 14 residues. This clone is labeled as medium-sized. Its specificity is unknown. Treatment described: treatment-naive control, cytoreductive nephrectomy. This renal cell carcinoma was of the clear cell type. Control tumor donors were several females and about a dozen males, median age 57 years.

The TCR comes from a human donor with renal cell carcinoma. The chain is built from TRBV7-7 and TRBJ2-1, with D unclear. The sequencing used tumor tissue, collected from a patient whose treatment was nephrectomy without radiotherapy. In DNA, the CDR3 is TGTGCCAGCAGCTTAGGTGATAGATCTTTTGAGCAGTTCTTC. Translating gives CASSLGDRSFEQFF.